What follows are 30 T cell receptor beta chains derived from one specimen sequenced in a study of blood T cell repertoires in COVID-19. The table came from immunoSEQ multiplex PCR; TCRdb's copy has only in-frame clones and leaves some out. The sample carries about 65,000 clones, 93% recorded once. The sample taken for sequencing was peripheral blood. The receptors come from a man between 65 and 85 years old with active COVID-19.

CDR3 DNA sequence: TGTGCCAGCAGCAAATACGGGACAGGGACAAACAATGAGCAGTTCTTC. Encoded protein: CASSKYGTGTNNEQFF. The V and J genes are TRBV21-1 and TRBJ2-1; TRBD1 is taken as the D call from the table, unchecked against the DNA. TRBV21-1 is labeled a pseudogene. The CDR3 consists of 16 residues.

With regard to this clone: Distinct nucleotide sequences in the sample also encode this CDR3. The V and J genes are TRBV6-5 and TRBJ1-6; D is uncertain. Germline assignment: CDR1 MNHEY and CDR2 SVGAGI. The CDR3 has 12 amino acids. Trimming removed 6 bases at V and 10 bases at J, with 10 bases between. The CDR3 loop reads CASRGGNSPLHF. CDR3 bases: TGTGCCAGCAGGGGAGGGAACTCACCCCTCCACTTT.

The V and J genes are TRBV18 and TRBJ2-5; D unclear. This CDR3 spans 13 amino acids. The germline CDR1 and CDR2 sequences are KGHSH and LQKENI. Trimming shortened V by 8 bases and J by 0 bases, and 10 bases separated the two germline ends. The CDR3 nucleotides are TGTGCCAGCACCGAAACATACCAAGAGACCCAGTACTTC. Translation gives CASTETYQETQYF.

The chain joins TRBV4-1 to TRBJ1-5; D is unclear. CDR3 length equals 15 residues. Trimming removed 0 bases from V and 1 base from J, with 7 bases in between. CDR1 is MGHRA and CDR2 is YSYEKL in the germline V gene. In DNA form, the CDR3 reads TGCGCCAGCAGCCAAGACTTCCGGAGCAATCAGCCCCAGCATTTT. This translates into CASSQDFRSNQPQHF.

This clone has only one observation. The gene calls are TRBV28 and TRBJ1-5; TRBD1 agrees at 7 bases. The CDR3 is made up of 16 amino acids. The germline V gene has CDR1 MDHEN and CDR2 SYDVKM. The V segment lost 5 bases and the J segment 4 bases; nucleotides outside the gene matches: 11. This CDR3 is CASSPGGRGFNQPQHF. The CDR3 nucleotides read TGTGCCAGCAGTCCCGGGGGCAGGGGGTTTAATCAGCCCCAGCATTTT.

CDR3 loop: CASSTGTGGNQPQHF. In DNA, the CDR3 is TGCGCCAGCAGCACCGGGACAGGGGGCAATCAGCCCCAGCATTTT. The V and J genes are TRBV5-1 and TRBJ1-5; 10 bases line up with TRBD1. The CDR3 is 15 residues long. Germline lookup yields CDR1 SGHRS and CDR2 YFSETQ. V trimming: 4 bases; J trimming: 2 bases; junction bases outside the gene matches: 3.

CDR3 sequence: CASSVKPGLSSYNEQFF. CDR3 coding DNA: TGTGCCAGCAGCGTTAAACCGGGACTAAGTTCCTACAATGAGCAGTTCTTC. This chain joins TRBV7-3 and TRBJ2-1; 7 nucleotides align to TRBD2. The V gene's germline CDR1 is SGHTA and CDR2 FQGTGA. Trimming took 5 bases from V and 1 from J; bases not matched to a gene: 11. This CDR3 spans 17 amino acids.

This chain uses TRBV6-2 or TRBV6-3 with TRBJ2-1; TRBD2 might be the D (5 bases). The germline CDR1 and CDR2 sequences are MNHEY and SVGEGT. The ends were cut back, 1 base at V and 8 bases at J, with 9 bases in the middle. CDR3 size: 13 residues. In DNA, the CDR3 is TGTGCCAGCAGTTACTACAGCGGACATGAGCAGTTCTTC. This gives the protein CASSYYSGHEQFF.

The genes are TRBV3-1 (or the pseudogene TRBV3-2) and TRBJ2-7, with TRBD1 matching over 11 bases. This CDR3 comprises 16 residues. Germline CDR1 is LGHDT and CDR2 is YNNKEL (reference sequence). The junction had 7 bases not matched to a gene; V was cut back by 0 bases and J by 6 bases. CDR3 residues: CASSQDGGQGGGEQYF. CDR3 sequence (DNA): TGTGCCAGCAGCCAAGATGGGGGACAGGGGGGGGGCGAGCAGTACTTC.

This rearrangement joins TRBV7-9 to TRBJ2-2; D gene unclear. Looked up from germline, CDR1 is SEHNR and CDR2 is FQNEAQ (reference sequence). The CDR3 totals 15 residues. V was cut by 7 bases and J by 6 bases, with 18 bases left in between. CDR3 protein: CASTRAAKLSGELFF. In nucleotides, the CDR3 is TGTGCCAGCACCAGAGCAGCCAAACTCTCCGGGGAGCTGTTTTTT.

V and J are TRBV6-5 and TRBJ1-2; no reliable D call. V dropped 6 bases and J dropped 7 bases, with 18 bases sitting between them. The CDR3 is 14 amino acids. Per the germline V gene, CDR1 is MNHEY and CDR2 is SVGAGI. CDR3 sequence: CASSLPGEVVGYTF. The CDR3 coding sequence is TGTGCCAGCAGCCTCCCCGGGGAGGTAGTTGGCTACACCTTC.

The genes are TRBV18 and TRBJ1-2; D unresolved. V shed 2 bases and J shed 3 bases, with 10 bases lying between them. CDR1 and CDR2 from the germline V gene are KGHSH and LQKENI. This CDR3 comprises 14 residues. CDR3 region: CASSPRGTYYGYTF. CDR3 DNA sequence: TGTGCCAGCTCACCAAGAGGTACATACTATGGCTACACCTTC. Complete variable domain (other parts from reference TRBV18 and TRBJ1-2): NAGVMQNPRHLVRRRGQEARLRCSPMKGHSHVYWYRQLPEEGLKFMVYLQKENIIDESGMPKERFSAEFPKEGPSILRIQQVVRGDSAAYFCASSPRGTYYGYTFGSGTRLTVV.

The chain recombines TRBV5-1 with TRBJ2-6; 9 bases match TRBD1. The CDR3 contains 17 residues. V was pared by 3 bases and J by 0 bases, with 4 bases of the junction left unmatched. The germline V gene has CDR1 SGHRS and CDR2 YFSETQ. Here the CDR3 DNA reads TGCGCCAGCAGCTCGGACAGGGGCTTCTCTGGGGCCAACGTCCTGACTTTC. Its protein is CASSSDRGFSGANVLTF.

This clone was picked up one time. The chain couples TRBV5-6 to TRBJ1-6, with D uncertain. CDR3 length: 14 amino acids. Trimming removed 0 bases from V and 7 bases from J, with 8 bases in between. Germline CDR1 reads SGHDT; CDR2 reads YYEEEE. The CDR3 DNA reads TGTGCCAGCAGCTTGGGACGGGGAAATTCACCCCTCCACTTT. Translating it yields CASSLGRGNSPLHF.

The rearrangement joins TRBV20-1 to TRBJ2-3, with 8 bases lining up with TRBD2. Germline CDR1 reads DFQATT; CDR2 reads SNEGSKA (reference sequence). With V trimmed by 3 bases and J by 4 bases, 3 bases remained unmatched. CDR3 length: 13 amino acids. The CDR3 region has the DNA TGCAGTGCTAGTCCCGGGGGGGCAGATACGCAGTATTTT. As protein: CSASPGGADTQYF.

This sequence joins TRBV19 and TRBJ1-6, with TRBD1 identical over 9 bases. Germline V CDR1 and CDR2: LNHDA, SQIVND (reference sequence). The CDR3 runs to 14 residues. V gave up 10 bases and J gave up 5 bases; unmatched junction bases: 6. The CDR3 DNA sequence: TGTGCCACCCAACAGGGGGCGGATAATTCACCCCTCCACTTT. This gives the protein CATQQGADNSPLHF.

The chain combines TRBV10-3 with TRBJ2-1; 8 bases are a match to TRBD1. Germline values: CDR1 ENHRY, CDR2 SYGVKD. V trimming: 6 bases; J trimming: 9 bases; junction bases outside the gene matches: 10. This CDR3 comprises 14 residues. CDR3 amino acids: CAIRKDRAGSEQFF. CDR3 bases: TGTGCCATCAGGAAGGACAGGGCCGGCAGTGAGCAGTTCTTC.

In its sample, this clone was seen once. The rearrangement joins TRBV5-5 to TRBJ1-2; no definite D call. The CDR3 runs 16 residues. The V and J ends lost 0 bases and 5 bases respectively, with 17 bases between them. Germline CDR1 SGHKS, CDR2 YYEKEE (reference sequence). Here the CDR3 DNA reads TGTGCCAGCAGCTTGGCCGTGGAGGCGAAGGCGTATGGCTACACCTTC. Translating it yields CASSLAVEAKAYGYTF.

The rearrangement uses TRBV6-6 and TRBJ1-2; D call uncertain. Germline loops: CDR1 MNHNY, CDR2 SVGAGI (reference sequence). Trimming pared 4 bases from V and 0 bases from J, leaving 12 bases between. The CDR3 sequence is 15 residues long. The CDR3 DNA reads TGTGCCAGCAGTTTCAGACGGGAAGCTAACTATGGCTACACCTTC. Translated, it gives CASSFRREANYGYTF.

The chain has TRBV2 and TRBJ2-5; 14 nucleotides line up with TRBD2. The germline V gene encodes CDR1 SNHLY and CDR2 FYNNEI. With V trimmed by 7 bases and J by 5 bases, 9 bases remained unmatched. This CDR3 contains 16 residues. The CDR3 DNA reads TGTGCCAGCACTCGACTAGCGGGGGGGCCGTTGGAGACCCAGTACTTC. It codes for CASTRLAGGPLETQYF.

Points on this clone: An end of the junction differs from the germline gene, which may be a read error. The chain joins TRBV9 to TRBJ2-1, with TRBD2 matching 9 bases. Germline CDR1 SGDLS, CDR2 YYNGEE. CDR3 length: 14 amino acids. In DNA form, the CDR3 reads TGTGCCAGCGGCGTAGTAGCGGGGGTCAATGAGCAGTTCTTC. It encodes CASGVVAGVNEQFF.

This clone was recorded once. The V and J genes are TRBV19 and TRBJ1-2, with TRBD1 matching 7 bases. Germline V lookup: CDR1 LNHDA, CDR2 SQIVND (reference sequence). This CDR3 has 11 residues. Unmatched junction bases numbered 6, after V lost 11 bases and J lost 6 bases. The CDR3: CAGTQGNGYTF. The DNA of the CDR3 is TGTGCCGGAACACAGGGGAATGGCTACACCTTC.

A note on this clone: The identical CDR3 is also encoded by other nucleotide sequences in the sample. CDR3 coding DNA: TGTGCCAGCAGCTTGGCGACAGGGGTAGGTGGAAACACCATATATTTT. It encodes CASSLATGVGGNTIYF. This chain joins TRBV5-5 and TRBJ1-3, with 8 bases lining up with TRBD1. Germline CDR1 is SGHKS and CDR2 is YYEKEE (reference sequence). J was trimmed by 3 bases and V by 0 bases; bases with no gene match: 5. The CDR3 runs to 16 residues.

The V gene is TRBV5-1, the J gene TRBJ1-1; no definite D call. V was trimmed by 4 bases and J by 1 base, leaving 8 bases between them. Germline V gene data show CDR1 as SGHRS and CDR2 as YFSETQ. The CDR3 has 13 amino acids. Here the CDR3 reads CASSIDTNTEAFF. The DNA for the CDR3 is TGCGCCAGCAGCATAGACACGAACACTGAAGCTTTCTTT.

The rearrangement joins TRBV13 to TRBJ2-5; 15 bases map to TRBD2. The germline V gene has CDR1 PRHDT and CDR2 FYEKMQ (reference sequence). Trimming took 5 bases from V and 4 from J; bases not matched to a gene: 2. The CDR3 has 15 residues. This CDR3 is CASSPGLAGGETQYF. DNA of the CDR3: TGTGCCAGCAGCCCGGGACTAGCGGGGGGAGAGACCCAGTACTTC. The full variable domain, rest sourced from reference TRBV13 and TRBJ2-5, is AAGVIQSPRHLIKEKRETATLKCYPIPRHDTVYWYQQGPGQDPQFLISFYEKMQSDKGSIPDRFSAQQFSDYHSELNMSSLELGDSALYFCASSPGLAGGETQYFGPGTRLLVL.

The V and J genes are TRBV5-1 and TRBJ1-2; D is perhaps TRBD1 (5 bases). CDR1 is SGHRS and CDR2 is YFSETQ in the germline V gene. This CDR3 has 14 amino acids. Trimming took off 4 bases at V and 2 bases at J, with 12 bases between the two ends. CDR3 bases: TGCGCCAGCAGCCCGGGGGGTTTAAACTATGGCTACACCTTC. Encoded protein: CASSPGGLNYGYTF.

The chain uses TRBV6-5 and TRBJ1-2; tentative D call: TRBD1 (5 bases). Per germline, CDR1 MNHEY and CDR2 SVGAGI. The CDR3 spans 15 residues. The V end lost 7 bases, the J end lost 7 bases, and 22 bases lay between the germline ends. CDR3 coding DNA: TGTGCCAGCAAATCCCTTCGACAGTTGTCGAGTGGCTACACCTTC. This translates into CASKSLRQLSSGYTF.

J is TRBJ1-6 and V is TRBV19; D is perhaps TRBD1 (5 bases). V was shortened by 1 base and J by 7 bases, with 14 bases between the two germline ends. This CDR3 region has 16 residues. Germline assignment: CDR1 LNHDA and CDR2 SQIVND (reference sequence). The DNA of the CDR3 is TGTGCCAGTAGTATAGGCGAGACAGTCCTCAATTCACCCCTCCACTTT. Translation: CASSIGETVLNSPLHF.

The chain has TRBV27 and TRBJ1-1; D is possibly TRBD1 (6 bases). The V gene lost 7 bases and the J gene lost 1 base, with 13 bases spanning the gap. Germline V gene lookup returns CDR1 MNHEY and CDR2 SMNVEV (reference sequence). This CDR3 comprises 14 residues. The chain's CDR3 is CASISRGQNTEAFF. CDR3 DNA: TGTGCCAGCATCTCCAGGGGCCAGAACACTGAAGCTTTCTTT.

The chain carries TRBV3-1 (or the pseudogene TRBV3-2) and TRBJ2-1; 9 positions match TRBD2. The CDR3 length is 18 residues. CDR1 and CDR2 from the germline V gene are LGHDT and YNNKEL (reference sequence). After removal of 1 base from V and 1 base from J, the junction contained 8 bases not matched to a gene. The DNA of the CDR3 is TGTGCCAGCAGCCAAGTGTATGCAACTAGCGGGTCCTACAATGAGCAGTTCTTC. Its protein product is CASSQVYATSGSYNEQFF.